This TCR beta chain was captured by sequencing in a study of T cells in Graves' hyperthyroidism and ophthalmopathy. Study-level background: Initial diagnosis, before any treatment, was when peripheral blood was collected. Study-level points and caveats: Blood also held most thyroid clonotypes expanded beyond 0.001.

The CDR3 spans 15 residues. Unmatched junction bases numbered 10, after V lost 5 bases and J lost 4 bases. Blood sampling occurred at first hyperthyroidism diagnosis, ahead of any ophthalmopathy symptoms. Fresh peripheral blood, approximately 10 ml, yielded the PBMCs. What was amplified from RNA transcripts were TCR beta CDR3 regions. With the HTBI primer set, the TCR CDR3 went through a first round of RT-PCR. Each CDR3 protein is one row after TCRdb ran MiXCR on the multiplex PCR reads. This table has 250,000 or so distinct CDR3 sequences, roughly 14% appearing once. This clonotype was seen many times. No antigen is known for it.

This chain links TRBV12-3 or TRBV12-4 with TRBJ2-5; TRBD2 agrees at 7 bases. The sequenced sample was blood. The sequence came from a woman between 35 and 50 years old with Graves' hyperthyroidism that later progressed to Graves' ophthalmopathy. The CDR3 loop is CASSGSGIFRETQYF. The CDR3 coding sequence is TGTGCCAGCAGTGGCAGCGGGATCTTTCGAGAGACCCAGTACTTC.